One sample yielded the 18 T cell receptor beta chains listed below, sequenced in a study of metastatic and nonmetastatic thyroid tumors. MiXCR was used by TCRdb to re-call the PCR reads. The sample has around 7,000 clones, 30% to 45% seen once. None of the patients had undergone any treatment ahead of thyroid surgery. Sequenced input: adjacent normal tissue. All receptors come from a female donor with papillary thyroid cancer or a benign thyroid nodule (not recorded which). Some clones in this sample may be carry-over from other donors' samples.

This chain links TRBV7-9 with TRBJ1-4, with a tentative D call TRBD1 (6 bases). The CDR3 contains 16 residues. Germline CDR1 is SEHNR and CDR2 is FQNEAQ (reference sequence). The V end was cut by 5 bases, the J end by 7 bases, with 20 bases between. CDR3 loop: CASSRDPGRGGEKLFF. For the CDR3, the DNA is TGTGCCAGCAGCCGGGACCCCGGACGAGGGGGTGAAAAACTGTTTTTT.

This chain links TRBV6-2 or TRBV6-3 with TRBJ2-7, with D tentatively TRBD1 (6 bases). The germline gives CDR1 MNHEY, CDR2 SVGEGT. This CDR3 spans 13 amino acids. Trimming cost V 5 bases and J 6 bases, with 14 bases left between them. The CDR3 DNA sequence: TGTGCCAGCAGTCTCTACAGGGACATCGAGCAGTACTTC. Encoded protein: CASSLYRDIEQYF.

This clone was observed once. Mismatch with germline at one junction end may stem from a read error. V and J are TRBV19 and TRBJ2-6; D is perhaps TRBD2 (6 bases). CDR1 and CDR2 from the germline V gene are LNHDA and SQIVND (reference sequence). CDR3 length equals 12 residues. The CDR3 spells CASICGANVLTF. For the CDR3, the DNA is TGTGCCAGTATATGCGGGGCGAACGTCCTGACTTTC.

The table lists this clone with a few counts. This chain uses TRBV19 with TRBJ1-5; no reliable D call. Germline values: CDR1 LNHDA, CDR2 SQIVND (reference sequence). V lost 7 bases, J lost 0 bases, and 13 bases lay in between. The CDR3 is 15 residues long. The DNA of the CDR3 is TGTGCCAGTACGGTCGAACTATTTAGCAATCAGCCCCAGCATTTT. It encodes CASTVELFSNQPQHF. Using reference TRBV19 and TRBJ1-5 for the parts outside the CDR3, the full variable domain is DGGITQSPKYLFRKEGQNVTLSCEQNLNHDAMYWYRQDPGQGLRLIYYSQIVNDFQKGDIAEGYSVSREKKESFPLTVTSAQKNPTAFYLCASTVELFSNQPQHFGDGTRLSIL.

By share, this clone counts as large. This chain connects TRBV12-3 or TRBV12-4 to TRBJ1-3; D is uncertain. The V and J ends lost 3 bases and 0 bases respectively, with 12 bases between them. This CDR3 spans 16 amino acids. As DNA, the CDR3 is TGTGCCAGCAGTTTCGCCGGCCGCGGCTCTGGAAACACCATATATTTT. Translating gives CASSFAGRGSGNTIYF.

The V and J genes are TRBV5-1 and TRBJ1-1; a possible D gene is TRBD1 (6 bases). Germline V gene data show CDR1 as SGHRS and CDR2 as YFSETQ. Trimming stripped 0 bases from V and 6 bases from J, with 12 bases between. CDR3 length: 14 amino acids. CDR3: CASSLAGGAAEAFF. The DNA for the CDR3 is TGCGCCAGCAGCTTGGCGGGGGGCGCGGCTGAAGCTTTCTTT.

V is TRBV6-5 and J is TRBJ2-2; the D gene could be TRBD1 or TRBD2 (5 bases each). Germline V CDR1 and CDR2: MNHEY, SVGAGI. This CDR3 has 14 amino acids. V lost 2 bases, J lost 5 bases, and 9 bases lay in between. The CDR3 protein is CASSYEGWTGELFF. CDR3 in DNA: TGTGCCAGCAGTTACGAGGGGTGGACCGGGGAGCTGTTTTTT.

Judged by abundance, this clone is medium-sized. Since a much larger clone is just one base distant, this may be a read error. Additional DNA sequences in this sample encode the identical CDR3. The rearrangement joins TRBV27 to TRBJ2-3, with D perhaps matching TRBD2 (5 bases). Trimming took off 7 bases at V and 0 bases at J, with 14 bases between the two ends. This CDR3 is 15 amino acids long. Germline V lookup: CDR1 MNHEY, CDR2 SMNVEV (reference sequence). The CDR3 DNA reads TGTGCCAGCACCATGGATAGGACTAGCACAGATACGCAGTATTTT. This codes for CASTMDRTSTDTQYF.

The V call is TRBV6-1, the J call TRBJ1-2; possibly TRBD1 for D (6 bases). The CDR3 consists of 13 residues. Germline lookup yields CDR1 MNHNS and CDR2 SASEGT. Trimming removed 3 bases from V and 7 bases from J, with 12 bases in between. The CDR3, as DNA: TGTGCCAGCAGTGAGGAACAGGGCCTTGGCTACACCTTC. Its protein is CASSEEQGLGYTF.

This sequence joins TRBV6-1 and TRBJ2-2; D possibly corresponds to TRBD1 (6 bases). Germline V gives CDR1 MNHNS, CDR2 SASEGT. V lost 8 bases to trimming and J lost 4 bases, with 20 bases between them. This CDR3 is 16 amino acids long. CDR3 in amino acids: CASVGKSGVFTGELFF. The DNA of the CDR3 is TGTGCCAGCGTCGGGAAATCAGGGGTTTTCACCGGGGAGCTGTTTTTT.

The genes are TRBV12-3 or TRBV12-4 and TRBJ1-5, with no clear D. The CDR3 runs to 11 residues. The ends were cut back, 6 bases at V and 4 bases at J, with 4 bases in the middle. The CDR3 nucleotides read TGTGCCAGCAGCCGGAATCAGCCCCAGCATTTT. Its translation: CASSRNQPQHF.

This clone was counted between two and nine times. This chain links TRBV6-2 or TRBV6-3 with TRBJ2-1; D ambiguous. Trimming stripped 2 bases from V and 7 bases from J, with 6 bases between. The CDR3 sequence is 12 residues long. The germline V gene encodes CDR1 MNHEY and CDR2 SVGEGT. The CDR3 DNA is TGTGCCAGCAGTTACCCCGAGAATGAGCAGTTCTTC. Translation: CASSYPENEQFF.

The V gene is TRBV4-1, the J gene TRBJ2-1, with D perhaps TRBD2 (5 bases). The germline CDR1 and CDR2 sequences are MGHRA and YSYEKL. Trimming removed 1 base at V and 4 bases at J, with 14 bases between. This CDR3 has 16 amino acids. CDR3 loop: CASSQAARRGYNEQFF. The CDR3 region has the DNA TGCGCCAGCAGCCAAGCCGCAAGACGGGGATACAATGAGCAGTTCTTC.

The rearrangement uses TRBV20-1 and TRBJ2-5; D not certain. This CDR3 contains 14 residues. V lost 1 base to trimming and J lost 1 base, with 10 bases between them. The germline V gene encodes CDR1 DFQATT and CDR2 SNEGSKA (reference sequence). CDR3 region: CSARAPASQETQYF. For the CDR3, the DNA is TGCAGTGCTAGAGCCCCAGCCTCCCAAGAGACCCAGTACTTC.

The rearrangement links TRBV15 to TRBJ1-1, with a possible D match to TRBD1 (6 bases). The CDR3 is 15 amino acids. Trimming took off 3 bases at V and 0 bases at J, with 11 bases between the two ends. Germline CDR1 and CDR2: LNHNV and YYDKDF (reference sequence). CDR3 region: CATSRDRTMNTEAFF. The CDR3 DNA sequence: TGTGCCACCAGCAGGGACAGAACCATGAACACTGAAGCTTTCTTT.

This clone was detected only a few times. The gene calls are TRBV7-8 and TRBJ2-1; D might be TRBD1 (6 bases). The V gene lost 1 base and the J gene lost 4 bases, with 14 bases spanning the gap. The CDR3 runs to 16 residues. Germline CDR1 is SGHVS and CDR2 is FQNEAQ. CDR3 sequence reads: CASSLEADSAYNEQFF. The CDR3, as DNA: TGTGCCAGCAGCTTAGAAGCGGACAGTGCATACAATGAGCAGTTCTTC.

The genes are TRBV3-1 and TRBJ1-5; 10 bases fit TRBD1. CDR1 LGHDT and CDR2 YNNKEL come from the germline V gene (reference sequence). The ends lost 2 bases at V and 7 bases at J; junction bases unmatched: 2. The CDR3 is 14 residues long. The CDR3 is CASSQRTGGQPQHF. The CDR3 region has the DNA TGTGCCAGCAGCCAACGGACAGGGGGACAGCCCCAGCATTTT.

This clone was counted a few times. A read error may produce the germline difference seen at one junction end. This chain joins TRBV6-1 and TRBJ2-2, with 8 bases that match TRBD1. CDR1 and CDR2 (germline): MNHNS, SASEGT. The CDR3 has 14 residues. In DNA, the CDR3 is TGTGTCGGCAGACGGACAGGGAACACCGGGGATCTGTTTTTT. As protein: CVGRRTGNTGDLFF.